One and the same sample provided the 17 T cell receptor beta chains below, sequenced in a study of vaccination effects on CD4 cells after COVID-19 (dated by TCRdb to between 2021 and 2024). Libraries came from the immunoSEQ multiplex PCR assay. TCRdb re-hosts the immuneACCESS table, in-frame sequences only. Its copies lack some clones; in the studies checked, an unresolved V gene accounts for under half of them, and the cause for the rest is not known. A total of 50,000 to 75,000 clones appear in this sample, about 74% of them only once. Of the sample, 3% to 3.5% is held by the ten largest clones. After around 10 days of culture, CD4+ T cells were isolated with the EasySep CD4+ T cell isolation kit. These receptors have no identified antigens. This sample comprised CD4+ T cells from PBMCs cultured without peptide, obtained before COVID-19 vaccination. These receptors were taken from a human donor who received a COVID-19 vaccine.

The V call is TRBV5-5, the J call TRBJ2-1; 15 bases line up with TRBD2. The CDR3 contains 19 residues. The trim removed 4 bases at V and 5 bases at J, leaving 13 bases unmatched. Germline V gives CDR1 SGHKS, CDR2 YYEKEE (reference sequence). This chain's CDR3 is CASSTGLAGGKFHDNEQFF. CDR3 DNA sequence: TGTGCCAGCAGCACCGGACTAGCGGGGGGGAAGTTTCACGACAATGAGCAGTTCTTC.

J is TRBJ1-3 and V is TRBV19; tentatively, D is TRBD1 (5 bases). V was shortened by 2 bases and J by 0 bases, with 14 bases between the two germline ends. The germline V gene encodes CDR1 LNHDA and CDR2 SQIVND (reference sequence). The CDR3 is 17 amino acids. The CDR3 nucleotides are TGTGCCAGTAGTATACTCCGAGACAGACTCTCTGGAAACACCATATATTTT. Translating gives CASSILRDRLSGNTIYF.

This clone was detected a few times. The V call is TRBV24-1, the J call TRBJ1-5; 7 positions agree with TRBD1. The germline V gene encodes CDR1 KGHDR and CDR2 SFDVKD. The junction had 9 bases not matched to a gene; V was cut back by 7 bases and J by 4 bases. The CDR3 totals 15 residues. The CDR3 DNA is TGTGCCACCAGCGCTACAGGGGAGGGAAATCAGCCCCAGCATTTT. Its protein product is CATSATGEGNQPQHF.

V gene TRBV5-1 combines with J gene TRBJ2-1, with TRBD1 identical over 10 bases. V lost 1 base and J lost 3; bases outside the gene matches: 4. CDR3 length: 16 residues. CDR1 and CDR2 from the germline V gene are SGHRS and YFSETQ. The CDR3 DNA follows: TGCGCCAGCAGCTTGAGCGGACAGGGGGACTACAATGAGCAGTTCTTC. Its protein is CASSLSGQGDYNEQFF.

The chain links TRBV2 to TRBJ2-7; D possibly corresponds to TRBD2 (6 bases). This CDR3 has 15 amino acids. Between the trimmed V and J ends, which lost 3 bases and 4 bases, there was a span of 16 bases. The V gene's germline CDR1 is SNHLY and CDR2 FYNNEI. The CDR3 nucleotides read TGTGCCAGCAGTGATTTCGGGGGAGCAGCATACGAGCAGTACGTC. It encodes CASSDFGGAAYEQYV.

The chain has TRBV5-1 and TRBJ2-7; D possibly corresponds to TRBD1 (6 bases). Germline V gene data show CDR1 as SGHRS and CDR2 as YFSETQ. The CDR3 loop spans 14 amino acids. The V end was cut by 2 bases, the J end by 8 bases, with 17 bases between. CDR3: CASSFLPTGFKQYV. The CDR3 nucleotides are TGCGCCAGCAGCTTCCTACCGACAGGCTTTAAGCAGTACGTC.

The chain joins TRBV6-6 to TRBJ2-7; maybe TRBD2 (8 bases). The CDR3 has 16 residues. V was trimmed by 5 bases and J by 1 base, leaving 18 bases between them. The germline CDR1 and CDR2 sequences are MNHNY and SVGAGI (reference sequence). This CDR3 reads CASSQKGAGGSYEQYV. The CDR3 bases are TGTGCCAGCAGTCAAAAGGGGGCGGGGGGATCCTACGAGCAGTACGTC.

J is TRBJ2-7 and V is TRBV7-9; TRBD1 aligns across 7 bases. This CDR3 spans 14 amino acids. CDR1 is SEHNR, CDR2 FQNEAQ, per germline (reference sequence). The J segment lost 4 bases and the V segment lost 5 bases, leaving 8 bases of the junction unmatched. As DNA, the CDR3 is TGTGCCAGCAGCCCAGGGGACAGAATTTACGAGCAGTACGTC. Its translation is CASSPGDRIYEQYV.

The chain recombines TRBV4-1 with TRBJ2-3; D possibly corresponds to TRBD2 (6 bases). Per germline, CDR1 MGHRA and CDR2 YSYEKL. The V end was cut by 4 bases, the J end by 5 bases, with 22 bases between. The CDR3 is 17 amino acids. CDR3 loop: CASSPDIGGGVRDTQYF. DNA of the CDR3: TGCGCCAGCAGCCCCGATATCGGGGGAGGAGTTAGAGATACGCAGTATTTT.

The CDR3 spells CASSPGRGQGSPLHF. CDR3 bases: TGCGCCAGCAGCCCGGGCCGGGGACAGGGTTCACCCCTCCACTTT. The rearrangement joins TRBV5-1 to TRBJ1-6; TRBD1 matches 9 bases. V gave up 4 bases and J gave up 9 bases; unmatched junction bases: 8. This CDR3 has 15 amino acids. Germline CDR1 is SGHRS and CDR2 is YFSETQ.

The V call is TRBV6-4, the J call TRBJ2-5; weak D call: TRBD2 (6 bases). V lost 6 bases to trimming and J lost 2 bases, with 10 bases between them. The CDR3 has 13 residues. The germline V gene encodes CDR1 MRHNA and CDR2 SNTAGT. CDR3 in amino acids: CASSRGMQETQYF. The CDR3 DNA sequence: TGTGCCAGCAGCCGGGGGATGCAAGAGACCCAGTACTTC.

The V gene is TRBV14, the J gene TRBJ2-5; D remains unclear. The CDR3 is made up of 14 amino acids. Looked up from germline, CDR1 is SGHDN and CDR2 is FVKESK. V shed 4 bases and J shed 4 bases, with 13 bases lying between them. The DNA of the CDR3 is TGTGCCAGCAGCCCGGGCCCATTGAGAGAGACCCAGTACTTC. This sequence encodes CASSPGPLRETQYF.

The chain uses TRBV6-6 and TRBJ1-2; D is possibly TRBD1 (6 bases). Germline CDR1 reads MNHNY; CDR2 reads SVGAGI (reference sequence). This CDR3 region has 14 residues. V shed 7 bases and J shed 3 bases, with 15 bases lying between them. CDR3 amino acids: CASTKGVNHYGYTF. CDR3 DNA: TGTGCCAGCACCAAGGGGGTCAACCACTATGGCTACACCTTC.

The gene calls are TRBV9 and TRBJ2-3; unclear D gene. From germline, CDR1 is SGDLS and CDR2 YYNGEE. CDR3 length equals 14 residues. V dropped 4 bases and J dropped 3 bases, with 12 bases sitting between them. Here the CDR3 DNA reads TGTGCCAGCAGCCCTCACCCCGGGACAGATACGCAGTATTTT. This sequence encodes CASSPHPGTDTQYF.

This clone appeared a few times. The chain recombines TRBV2 with TRBJ2-2, with a possible D match to TRBD1 (6 bases). This CDR3 comprises 17 residues. V lost 5 bases to trimming and J lost 0 bases, with 16 bases between them. The V gene's germline CDR1 is SNHLY and CDR2 FYNNEI. The DNA of the CDR3 is TGTGCCAGCAGTAAAAGGACAGCCAACACGAACACCGGGGAGCTGTTTTTT. Translated, it gives CASSKRTANTNTGELFF. The complete variable domain, with remaining parts taken from reference TRBV2 and TRBJ2-2, reads EPEVTQTPSHQVTQMGQEVILRCVPISNHLYFYWYRQILGQKVEFLVSFYNNEISEKSEIFDDQFSVERPDGSNFTLKIRSTKLEDSAMYFCASSKRTANTNTGELFFGEGSRLTVL.

This sequence joins TRBV6-5 and TRBJ2-7, with TRBD2 as a possible D gene (5 bases). The CDR3 is 15 residues long. Germline V gene sequence: CDR1 MNHEY, CDR2 SVGAGI. The germline V and J ends were trimmed by 6 bases and 4 bases, with 19 bases remaining between them. Here the CDR3 reads CASSYSRSPGYEQYV. The CDR3 DNA follows: TGTGCCAGCAGCTACAGTCGATCTCCGGGGTACGAGCAGTACGTC.

The gene calls are TRBV6-2 or TRBV6-3 and TRBJ2-7, with D uncertain. This CDR3 is 13 amino acids long. The germline V and J ends were trimmed by 2 bases and 6 bases, with 11 bases remaining between them. The germline V gene has CDR1 MNHEY and CDR2 SVGEGT. The CDR3 region has the DNA TGTGCCAGCAGTTACCAGACCCGGGCCGAGCAGTACGTC. Protein: CASSYQTRAEQYV.